A selection of T cell receptor beta chains follows, all from one sample in a study of blood T cell repertoires in COVID-19. Profiling relied on immunoSEQ multiplex PCR, and the TCRdb table lists in-frame clones only, not all of them. The sample lists 300,000 or so clones, around 90% occurring once. The sequenced sample was peripheral blood. All receptors derive from a woman aged 40 to 50 with acute or convalescent COVID-19. The CDR3 runs from the conserved cysteine through the conserved F or W. Fields, in order: J gene, D gene, CDR3 length, V gene, clone size, CDR3 protein, CDR3 DNA. A D gene is named only where the DNA matches it firmly. Clone sizes are given selectively: once, few, many, or a class where the clone is expanded.

J gene: TRBJ1-4; D gene: TRBD1; CDR3 length: 16; V gene: TRBV4-1; clone size: -; CDR3 protein: CASSQERGQGNEKLFF; CDR3 DNA: TGCGCCAGCAGCCAAGAAAGGGGGCAAGGGAATGAAAAACTGTTTTTT
J gene: TRBJ2-1; D gene: TRBD2; CDR3 length: 15; V gene: TRBV5-1; clone size: -; CDR3 protein: CASSFIRAGEGEQFF; CDR3 DNA: TGCGCCAGCAGCTTTATCCGAGCGGGGGAAGGCGAGCAGTTCTTC
J gene: TRBJ2-1; D gene: TRBD2; CDR3 length: 17; V gene: TRBV9; clone size: -; CDR3 protein: CASSALPLAGGGNEQFF; CDR3 DNA: TGTGCCAGCAGCGCCCTGCCGCTAGCGGGGGGAGGAAATGAGCAGTTCTTC
J gene: TRBJ1-2; D gene: TRBD1; CDR3 length: 18; V gene: TRBV27; clone size: -; CDR3 protein: CASSLFGQGAKRDYGYTF; CDR3 DNA: TGTGCCAGCAGCCTCTTCGGGCAGGGGGCAAAACGCGACTATGGCTACACCTTC
J gene: TRBJ1-5; D gene: -; CDR3 length: 17; V gene: TRBV5-6; clone size: -; CDR3 protein: CASSLAWGDYSNQPQHF; CDR3 DNA: TGTGCCAGCAGCTTGGCCTGGGGAGACTATAGCAATCAGCCCCAGCATTTT
J gene: TRBJ2-1; D gene: -; CDR3 length: 14; V gene: TRBV19; clone size: -; CDR3 protein: CASSMDRQYNEQFF; CDR3 DNA: TGTGCCAGTAGTATGGACAGACAATACAATGAGCAGTTCTTC
J gene: TRBJ1-2; D gene: TRBD1; CDR3 length: 15; V gene: TRBV6-5; clone size: -; CDR3 protein: CASSSTGGRMHGYTF; CDR3 DNA: TGTGCCAGCAGTTCAACAGGGGGCAGAATGCATGGCTACACCTTC
J gene: TRBJ2-5; D gene: -; CDR3 length: 13; V gene: TRBV2; clone size: -; CDR3 protein: CASSETWSRTQYF; CDR3 DNA: TGTGCCAGCAGTGAAACCTGGTCCAGGACCCAGTACTTC
J gene: TRBJ1-2; D gene: TRBD1; CDR3 length: 13; V gene: TRBV5-1; clone size: -; CDR3 protein: CASSYGQGNGYTF; CDR3 DNA: TGCGCCAGCAGCTATGGACAGGGGAACGGCTACACCTTC
J gene: TRBJ1-1; D gene: TRBD1; CDR3 length: 18; V gene: TRBV14; clone size: -; CDR3 protein: CASSQDGAGQLMNTEAFF; CDR3 DNA: TGTGCCAGCAGCCAAGACGGGGCGGGACAGCTCATGAACACTGAAGCTTTCTTT
J gene: TRBJ1-6; D gene: -; CDR3 length: 15; V gene: TRBV19; clone size: -; CDR3 protein: CASCDAGGSNSPLHF; CDR3 DNA: TGTGCCAGTTGTGACGCGGGGGGGAGCAATTCACCCCTCCACTTT
J gene: TRBJ1-1; D gene: -; CDR3 length: 15; V gene: TRBV5-4; clone size: -; CDR3 protein: CASSLKGGGGTEAFF; CDR3 DNA: TGTGCCAGCAGCTTGAAAGGGGGAGGGGGCACTGAAGCTTTCTTT
J gene: TRBJ1-5; D gene: -; CDR3 length: 14; V gene: TRBV6-5; clone size: -; CDR3 protein: CATTRRVSNQPQHF; CDR3 DNA: TGTGCCACAACTCGACGGGTTAGCAATCAGCCCCAGCATTTT
J gene: TRBJ1-1; D gene: TRBD1; CDR3 length: 14; V gene: TRBV29-1; clone size: once; CDR3 protein: CSVEYGTGGTEAFF; CDR3 DNA: TGCAGCGTTGAATACGGGACAGGGGGCACTGAAGCTTTCTTT
J gene: TRBJ2-1; D gene: TRBD1; CDR3 length: 16; V gene: TRBV28; clone size: -; CDR3 protein: CASSQGGGQGTHEQFF; CDR3 DNA: TGTGCCAGCAGCCAAGGCGGTGGACAGGGGACCCATGAGCAGTTCTTC
J gene: TRBJ1-1; D gene: TRBD1; CDR3 length: 15; V gene: TRBV6-5; clone size: -; CDR3 protein: CASTGTGALDTEAFF; CDR3 DNA: TGTGCCAGCACCGGGACAGGCGCTTTGGACACTGAAGCTTTCTTT
J gene: TRBJ1-2; D gene: -; CDR3 length: 12; V gene: TRBV6-5; clone size: -; CDR3 protein: CASSLSLYGYTF; CDR3 DNA: TGTGCCAGCAGCCTTAGCCTGTATGGCTACACCTTC
J gene: TRBJ1-1; D gene: -; CDR3 length: 14; V gene: TRBV6-5; clone size: -; CDR3 protein: CASSYSEGGGEAFF; CDR3 DNA: TGTGCCAGCAGTTACTCGGAGGGGGGGGGTGAAGCTTTCTTT
J gene: TRBJ2-5; D gene: -; CDR3 length: 15; V gene: TRBV18; clone size: -; CDR3 protein: CASSLNGGDGETQYF; CDR3 DNA: TGTGCCAGCTCACTCAACGGCGGTGACGGAGAGACCCAGTACTTC
J gene: TRBJ1-2; D gene: TRBD1; CDR3 length: 13; V gene: TRBV27; clone size: -; CDR3 protein: CASKRGQGYGYTF; CDR3 DNA: TGTGCCAGCAAACGAGGACAGGGCTATGGCTACACCTTC
J gene: TRBJ1-1; D gene: TRBD1; CDR3 length: 18; V gene: TRBV28; clone size: -; CDR3 protein: CASSFRRGQGNQYTEAFF; CDR3 DNA: TGTGCCAGCAGTTTCCGACGGGGACAGGGGAATCAGTACACTGAAGCTTTCTTT
J gene: TRBJ1-2; D gene: -; CDR3 length: 11; V gene: TRBV20-1; clone size: -; CDR3 protein: CSASGAYGYTF; CDR3 DNA: TGCAGTGCTAGCGGAGCGTATGGCTACACCTTC
J gene: TRBJ1-2; D gene: -; CDR3 length: 12; V gene: TRBV6-5; clone size: few; CDR3 protein: CASSLQGSGYTF; CDR3 DNA: TGTGCCAGCAGTTTACAGGGATCTGGCTACACCTTC
J gene: TRBJ1-5; D gene: -; CDR3 length: 14; V gene: TRBV4-1; clone size: -; CDR3 protein: CASSQDSGNQPQHF; CDR3 DNA: TGCGCCAGCAGCCAAGATTCAGGGAATCAGCCCCAGCATTTT
J gene: TRBJ2-2; D gene: TRBD1; CDR3 length: 17; V gene: TRBV19; clone size: -; CDR3 protein: CASRRTGGTGNTGELFF; CDR3 DNA: TGTGCCAGTAGACGGACAGGGGGTACCGGGAACACCGGGGAGCTGTTTTTT
J gene: TRBJ2-1; D gene: TRBD1; CDR3 length: 13; V gene: TRBV12-3/TRBV12-4; clone size: -; CDR3 protein: CASGSDRGYEQFF; CDR3 DNA: TGTGCCAGCGGCTCGGACAGGGGCTATGAGCAGTTCTTC
J gene: TRBJ1-2; D gene: TRBD1; CDR3 length: 13; V gene: TRBV18; clone size: -; CDR3 protein: CASSPGTGLGYTF; CDR3 DNA: TGTGCCAGCTCACCGGGGACAGGGCTCGGCTACACCTTC
J gene: TRBJ2-4; D gene: TRBD2; CDR3 length: 16; V gene: TRBV2; clone size: -; CDR3 protein: CASSELGTSGVNIQYF; CDR3 DNA: TGTGCCAGCAGTGAGTTGGGGACTAGCGGAGTTAACATTCAGTACTTC
J gene: TRBJ2-3; D gene: -; CDR3 length: 12; V gene: TRBV10-3; clone size: -; CDR3 protein: CAISDGSDTQYF; CDR3 DNA: TGTGCCATCAGTGATGGCTCTGATACGCAGTATTTT
J gene: TRBJ2-1; D gene: -; CDR3 length: 14; V gene: TRBV6-5; clone size: -; CDR3 protein: CASSYSSERNEQFF; CDR3 DNA: TGTGCCAGCAGTTACTCTAGTGAACGCAATGAGCAGTTCTTC
J gene: TRBJ2-3; D gene: TRBD2; CDR3 length: 14; V gene: TRBV9; clone size: -; CDR3 protein: CASSVGTSLDTQYF; CDR3 DNA: TGTGCCAGCAGCGTAGGGACTAGCCTAGATACGCAGTATTTT
J gene: TRBJ1-1; D gene: -; CDR3 length: 16; V gene: TRBV11-2; clone size: -; CDR3 protein: CASRQGTGRTTAEAFF; CDR3 DNA: TGTGCCAGCAGACAGGGTACAGGAAGGACGACGGCTGAAGCTTTCTTT
J gene: TRBJ2-1; D gene: TRBD2; CDR3 length: 16; V gene: TRBV11-2; clone size: -; CDR3 protein: CASSPTSSGGRNEQFF; CDR3 DNA: TGTGCCAGCAGCCCAACCTCTAGCGGGGGGCGCAATGAGCAGTTCTTC
J gene: TRBJ1-1; D gene: -; CDR3 length: 15; V gene: TRBV14; clone size: -; CDR3 protein: CASSQVAFMNTEAFF; CDR3 DNA: TGTGCCAGCAGCCAAGTTGCGTTCATGAACACTGAAGCTTTCTTT
J gene: TRBJ1-2; D gene: -; CDR3 length: 14; V gene: TRBV14; clone size: -; CDR3 protein: CASSPFTANYGYTF; CDR3 DNA: TGTGCCAGCAGCCCCTTTACAGCTAACTATGGCTACACCTTC
J gene: TRBJ1-1; D gene: -; CDR3 length: 13; V gene: TRBV18; clone size: -; CDR3 protein: CASSPDMNTEAFF; CDR3 DNA: TGTGCCAGCTCACCGGACATGAACACTGAAGCTTTCTTT
J gene: TRBJ2-1; D gene: TRBD2; CDR3 length: 18; V gene: TRBV15; clone size: -; CDR3 protein: CATSSPGTSGGGGNEQFF; CDR3 DNA: TGTGCCACCAGCAGTCCCGGGACTAGCGGGGGCGGAGGGAATGAGCAGTTCTTC
J gene: TRBJ1-5; D gene: TRBD1; CDR3 length: 17; V gene: TRBV18; clone size: -; CDR3 protein: CASSSGSQGADNQPQHF; CDR3 DNA: TGTGCCAGCTCTTCGGGGTCGCAGGGGGCCGACAATCAGCCCCAGCATTTT
J gene: TRBJ2-3; D gene: -; CDR3 length: 12; V gene: TRBV5-1; clone size: -; CDR3 protein: CASSFFKDTQYF; CDR3 DNA: TGCGCCAGCAGCTTTTTTAAAGATACGCAGTATTTT
J gene: TRBJ1-1; D gene: -; CDR3 length: 16; V gene: TRBV7-2; clone size: -; CDR3 protein: CASSLRGSTMNTEAFF; CDR3 DNA: TGTGCCAGCAGCTTACGGGGATCGACGATGAACACTGAAGCTTTCTTT
J gene: TRBJ2-5; D gene: TRBD2; CDR3 length: 17; V gene: TRBV7-2; clone size: -; CDR3 protein: CASSSQTSGGASGTQYF; CDR3 DNA: TGTGCCAGCAGCTCCCAGACTAGCGGGGGGGCCTCAGGGACCCAGTACTTC
J gene: TRBJ2-3; D gene: -; CDR3 length: 12; V gene: TRBV6-6; clone size: -; CDR3 protein: CAGGTSTDTQYF; CDR3 DNA: TGTGCCGGGGGGACTAGCACAGATACGCAGTATTTT
J gene: TRBJ1-2; D gene: -; CDR3 length: 14; V gene: TRBV6-5; clone size: -; CDR3 protein: CASSFGPSAYGYTF; CDR3 DNA: TGTGCCAGCAGTTTCGGTCCGAGTGCCTATGGCTACACCTTC